This section outlines one TCR beta chain sequence together with its context. Its antigen is not identified. Healthy-donor buffy coats yielded the PBMC. The authors drew RNA from duplicate vials of under 170,000 sorted CD8+ T cells per subset. There are 15 residues in the CDR3. The germline gives CDR1 DFQATT, CDR2 SNEGSKA (reference sequence). Generation of TCR beta libraries used UMI-labeled 5' RACE. TCRdb re-called the 5' RACE reads, yielding one record per CDR3 amino acid sequence without DNA. Here the sample table reports thousands of distinct CDR3 sequences. This record comes from a study of human CD8 memory T cell subsets. Study-wide points: The study sequenced T cell receptor beta chains and no other chains.

The rearrangement links TRBV20-1 to TRBJ2-7. Sequenced sample: CD8+ T cells from PBMCs. The receptor comes from a human donor in good health. The CDR3 sequence is CSARDPDRPSYEQYF.